This T cell receptor (beta chain) came from a study of T cells after yellow fever vaccination. Overall study context: Low-cell-number fractions were prepared with SMART-Seq v4 Ultra Low Input. Study results and caveats: Detected again after the booster were most primary-vaccination clones, at about 96% CD4 and nearly 90% CD8.

Concerning this clonotype itself: The antigen remains undetermined.

TCRdb reprocessed the 5' RACE reads via MiXCR and lists one record per CDR3 protein. The table shows 100,000 to 150,000 distinct CDR3 sequences, with about 16% occurring only once. The length of the CDR3 is 16 residues. The germline CDR1 and CDR2 sequences are MNHNY and SVGAGI (reference sequence). V was cut by 3 bases and J by 4 bases, with 15 bases left in between. The receptor's source is a man younger than 35 who received the YFV17D yellow fever vaccine. The sequencing here drew on CD8+ T cells sorted from PBMCs, taken 5 days after the yellow fever booster vaccination. This chain uses TRBV6-6 with TRBJ2-2, with D perhaps matching TRBD2 (7 bases). Here the CDR3 DNA reads TGTGCCAGCAGTTATGGGGGGGGCCGGGGCACCGGGGAGCTGTTTTTT. This codes for CASSYGGGRGTGELFF.